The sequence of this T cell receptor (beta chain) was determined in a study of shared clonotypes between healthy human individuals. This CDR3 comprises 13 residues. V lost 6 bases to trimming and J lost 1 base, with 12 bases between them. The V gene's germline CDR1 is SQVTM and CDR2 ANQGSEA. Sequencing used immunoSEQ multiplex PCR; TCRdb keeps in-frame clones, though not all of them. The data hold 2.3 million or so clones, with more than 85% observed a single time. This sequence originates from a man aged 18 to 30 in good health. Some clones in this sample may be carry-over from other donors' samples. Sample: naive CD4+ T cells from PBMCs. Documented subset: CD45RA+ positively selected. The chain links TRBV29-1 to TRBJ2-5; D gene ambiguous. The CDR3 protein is CSVTRSTQETQYF. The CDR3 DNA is TGCAGCGTGACAAGGTCGACCCAAGAGACCCAGTACTTC.